Listed here are 17 T cell receptor beta chains from one sample, sequenced in a study of post-analysis software for immune sequencing data (dated by TCRdb to between 2014 and 2017). The antigens for these receptors are not known. Library generation was performed with PCR. The run used an Illumina HiSeq 2500. To reduce PCR and sequencing biases, unique molecular identifiers were built into the TCR beta cDNA libraries. The public reads were run again by TCRdb, first through fastp at Q25 and then through MiXCR, and only productive beta chains were kept. All rows with the same CDR3 protein become a single entry with the most common DNA and genes. Within this sample are a few hundred thousand distinct CDR3 sequences, with approximately 31% of them counted one time only. Around 6.1% of the sample rests with the top ten. Results and caveats for the whole study, not just this receptor: Significantly higher frequencies in patients than in controls were found for roughly 5 TRBV segments, including TRBV5-6, TRBV5-1 and TRBV20-1.

The material sequenced was blood. These receptors were collected from a girl aged 2-17 years with multiple sclerosis.

The chain couples TRBV29-1 to TRBJ1-6; TRBD1 matches at 9 bases. The germline V gene encodes CDR1 SQVTM and CDR2 ANQGSEA. V lost 6 bases, J lost 9 bases, and 6 bases stayed unmatched. The CDR3 length is 13 residues. CDR3 loop: CSVGTGKGSPLHF. For the CDR3, the DNA is TGCAGCGTCGGGACAGGGAAGGGTTCACCCCTCCACTTT.

This clonotype was picked up a small number of times. The chain links TRBV27 to TRBJ2-5; 11 nucleotides agree with TRBD1. Matching the DNA end better, TRBJ2-7 makes the J call doubtful. The CDR3 totals 16 residues. The germline CDR1 and CDR2 sequences are MNHEY and SMNVEV (reference sequence). The CDR3 coding sequence is TGTGCCAGCAGCGGTGGTTGGGGACAGGGGGTCCACGAGCAGTACTTC. Protein: CASSGGWGQGVHEQYF.

The chain carries TRBV20-1 and TRBJ1-5; the match to TRBD1 covers 7 bases. Germline V gene sequence: CDR1 DFQATT, CDR2 SNEGSKA (reference sequence). With 3 bases clipped from V and 4 bases from J, the junction kept 6 bases outside the gene matches. This CDR3 is built from 14 residues. The CDR3 loop reads CSASKGQPNQPQHF. The DNA of the CDR3 is TGCAGTGCTAGTAAGGGACAGCCTAATCAGCCCCAGCATTTT.

The chain links TRBV20-1 to TRBJ2-2, with 8 bases matching TRBD1. V dropped 5 bases and J dropped 3; count of bases not matched to a gene: 8. The length of the CDR3 is 15 residues. The V gene's germline CDR1 is DFQATT and CDR2 SNEGSKA (reference sequence). The CDR3 bases are TGCAGTGCTTTTGGACAGGGTTCTTACACCGGGGAGCTGTTTTTT. Residues: CSAFGQGSYTGELFF.

This clonotype was seen a few times. This sequence joins TRBV7-2 and TRBJ2-3; no clear D gene. Trimming left V 5 bases short and J 10 bases short, with 13 bases between. The CDR3 spans 12 residues. From germline, CDR1 is SGHTA and CDR2 FQGNSA. CDR3 amino acids: CASSLGRLAQYF. The CDR3 DNA reads as TGTGCCAGCAGCCTAGGACGGCTAGCGCAGTATTTT.

This chain joins TRBV29-1 and TRBJ2-3; 9 nucleotides line up with TRBD2. The CDR3 contains 16 residues. CDR1 SQVTM and CDR2 ANQGSEA come from the germline V gene. The V segment lost 4 bases and the J segment 2 bases; nucleotides outside the gene matches: 10. CDR3 protein: CSVVRLAGSHTDTQYF. The CDR3 DNA sequence: TGCAGCGTTGTTCGGCTAGCGGGGAGTCACACAGATACGCAGTATTTT.

This clonotype has more than one count but fewer than ten. The V gene is TRBV10-3, the J gene TRBJ2-5; tentative D call: TRBD1 (7 bases). Germline loops: CDR1 ENHRY, CDR2 SYGVKD. Deletions cut 2 bases from V and 4 bases from J, with 11 bases between. The CDR3 spans 14 residues. The CDR3 bases are TGTGCCATCAGTGAGAGACAGGGAGGAGAGACCCAGTACTTC. It is translated as CAISERQGGETQYF.

This clonotype was seen once. V is TRBV27 and J is TRBJ2-3, with D uncertain. Germline V gene sequence: CDR1 MNHEY, CDR2 SMNVEV (reference sequence). This CDR3 region has 15 residues. Trimming pared 5 bases from V and 7 bases from J, leaving 19 bases between. The CDR3 is CASSPLGLSPNTQYF. For the CDR3, the DNA is TGTGCCAGCAGTCCCCTCGGGCTCTCCCCTAATACGCAGTATTTT.

V usage is TRBV20-1 and J usage is TRBJ2-1, with 9 bases that match TRBD2. The junction had 17 bases not matched to a gene; V was cut back by 4 bases and J by 13 bases. The CDR3 loop spans 15 amino acids. Germline V gene sequence: CDR1 DFQATT, CDR2 SNEGSKA (reference sequence). The CDR3 DNA follows: TGCAGTGCTAAGAAATTGGGACTAGCCCAAGAGACCCAGTTCTTC. Translating it yields CSAKKLGLAQETQFF.

This clonotype was seen more than once but under ten times. The chain carries TRBV7-3 and TRBJ2-1, with D perhaps matching TRBD1 or TRBD2 (5 bases each). CDR3 length: 13 residues. Germline V gene data show CDR1 as SGHTA and CDR2 as FQGTGA. The V end was cut by 8 bases, the J end by 5 bases, with 13 bases between. As DNA, the CDR3 is TGTGCCAGCGGGACCCAGAGGAACAATGAGCAGTTCTTC. This gives the protein CASGTQRNNEQFF.

The chain links TRBV12-3 or TRBV12-4 to TRBJ2-1; 9 bases map to TRBD1. The CDR3 loop spans 14 amino acids. V gave up 8 bases and J gave up 13 bases; unmatched junction bases: 15. The CDR3 loop reads CASSGTGRRETQFF. DNA of the CDR3: TGTGCCAGCTCCGGGACAGGGAGGAGAGAGACCCAGTTCTTC.

This clonotype was picked up many times. V gene TRBV7-8 combines with J gene TRBJ2-3; D unresolved. The CDR3 has 12 amino acids. The V end lost 5 bases, the J end lost 5 bases, and 8 bases lay between the germline ends. Germline CDR1 is SGHVS and CDR2 is FQNEAQ. CDR3 DNA sequence: TGTGCCAGCAGCCCCGGGCAAGATACGCAGTATTTT. It yields the protein CASSPGQDTQYF. The whole variable domain, filled in from reference TRBV7-8 and TRBJ2-3, reads GAGVSQSPRYKVAKRGQDVALRCDPISGHVSLFWYQQALGQGPEFLTYFQNEAQLDKSGLPSDRFFAERPEGSVSTLKIQRTQQEDSAVYLCASSPGQDTQYFGPGTRLTVL.

The rearrangement uses TRBV5-1 and TRBJ2-1; no clear D. The CDR3 runs 16 residues. In germline, CDR1 is SGHRS, CDR2 YFSETQ. Trimming shortened V by 1 base and J by 9 bases, and 20 bases separated the two germline ends. For the CDR3, the DNA is TGCGCCAGCAGCTTGTTAGCTGGGGAATGGAGCAGTGAGCAGTTCTTC. This gives the protein CASSLLAGEWSSEQFF.

As to this clonotype: The germline gene is not matched at one end of the junction; a read error may be the cause. This chain connects TRBV12-3 or TRBV12-4 to TRBJ2-3, with TRBD1 matching over 7 bases. CDR3 length equals 18 residues. The CDR3 sequence is CVSGLTDRPNLSTDTQYF. CDR3 coding DNA: TGTGTCAGCGGTTTAACGGACAGGCCTAATCTGAGCACAGATACGCAGTATTTT.

This clonotype was counted between two and nine times. DNA for the CDR3: TGTGCCAGCGCCAGGGTAGCGGGGCGCACAGATACGCAGTATTTT. As protein: CASARVAGRTDTQYF. V usage is TRBV14 and J usage is TRBJ2-3; 8 positions agree with TRBD2. The CDR3 is 15 amino acids. From germline, CDR1 is SGHDN and CDR2 FVKESK. Germline trimming cut 8 bases from V and 1 base from J; bases unmatched to any gene: 8.

The chain carries TRBV7-2 and TRBJ1-2; the match to TRBD1 covers 7 bases. There are 14 residues in the CDR3. Trimming at V came to 5 bases and at J to 6 bases, leaving 9 bases not matched to a gene. CDR1 SGHTA and CDR2 FQGNSA come from the germline V gene. In nucleotides, the CDR3 is TGTGCCAGCAGCCGCCTGACAGGGCTAAATGGCTACACCTTC. This gives the protein CASSRLTGLNGYTF.

This sequence joins TRBV29-1 and TRBJ2-5; the D gene could be TRBD1 or TRBD2 (5 bases each). Germline loops: CDR1 SQVTM, CDR2 ANQGSEA. V lost 4 bases and J 3 bases, leaving 9 bases between the germline ends. CDR3 length: 12 residues. CDR3 protein: CSVAQEEETQYF. In nucleotides, the CDR3 is TGCAGCGTTGCACAGGAGGAAGAGACCCAGTACTTC.